This is a list of T cell receptor beta chains from one sample in a study of early T cells in non-severe SARS-CoV-2 infection. TCRdb processed the 5' RACE reads anew with MiXCR; each CDR3 protein has one entry. The data contain more than 75,000 distinct CDR3 sequences, about 14% of them singletons. The sequenced sample consisted of whole blood. The receptor set was obtained from an adult who was a healthcare worker with PCR-confirmed SARS-CoV-2 infection or an uninfected control (not recorded which). Each CDR3 is given with its conserved first and last residue. Each record gives: clone size, V gene, J gene, D gene, CDR3 protein, CDR3 DNA. A D gene is named only where the DNA matches it firmly. Not every row has a clone size; where given, it reads once, few, many or a size class.

size: -; V: TRBV7-9; J: TRBJ2-2; D: TRBD1; CDR3: CASSLWTGDTGELFF; DNA: TGTGCCAGCAGCTTGTGGACAGGGGACACCGGGGAGCTGTTTTTT
size: few; V: TRBV7-2; J: TRBJ1-1; D: -; CDR3: CASSSLGGSGTEAFF; DNA: TGTGCCAGCAGCTCCCTGGGGGGCTCGGGCACTGAAGCTTTCTTT
size: many; V: TRBV6-5; J: TRBJ1-4; D: -; CDR3: CASSMTETTNEKLFF; DNA: TGTGCCAGCAGTATGACAGAAACAACTAATGAAAAACTGTTTTTT
size: -; V: TRBV4-2; J: TRBJ1-1; D: -; CDR3: CASSDGGSGNTEAFF; DNA: TGTGCCAGCAGCGACGGGGGGAGTGGGAACACTGAAGCTTTCTTT
size: once; V: TRBV10-1; J: TRBJ1-1; D: -; CDR3: CASSEAPIRGTEAFF; DNA: TGCGCCAGCAGTGAGGCCCCTATTCGGGGGACTGAAGCTTTCTTT
size: -; V: TRBV28; J: TRBJ2-2; D: -; CDR3: CASSFSSTGELFF; DNA: TGTGCCAGCAGTTTCTCTAGCACCGGGGAGCTGTTTTTT
size: few; V: TRBV7-3; J: TRBJ2-3; D: TRBD1; CDR3: CASSFGGQGGNTQYF; DNA: TGTGCCAGCAGTTTCGGAGGACAGGGTGGAAATACGCAGTATTTT
size: -; V: TRBV20-1; J: TRBJ1-6; D: -; CDR3: CSASPGQNSPLHF; DNA: TGCAGTGCTAGCCCGGGGCAGAATTCACCCCTCCACTTT
size: -; V: TRBV28; J: TRBJ1-5; D: -; CDR3: CASSFLGPRQPQHF; DNA: TGTGCCAGCAGTTTTTTGGGCCCCCGTCAGCCCCAGCATTTT
size: few; V: TRBV5-1; J: TRBJ1-5; D: -; CDR3: CASSLGGISNQPQHF; DNA: TGCGCCAGCAGCTTGGGGGGAATAAGCAATCAGCCCCAGCATTTT
size: few; V: TRBV20-1; J: TRBJ2-1; D: TRBD1; CDR3: CSGGQALYNEQFF; DNA: TGCAGTGGGGGACAGGCACTTTACAATGAGCAGTTCTTC
size: -; V: TRBV5-5; J: TRBJ1-1; D: -; CDR3: CASKEGDTEAFF; DNA: TGTGCCAGCAAAGAAGGAGACACTGAAGCTTTCTTT
size: many; V: TRBV7-9; J: TRBJ2-3; D: TRBD2; CDR3: CASRGTSGGADTQYF; DNA: TGTGCCAGCAGAGGGACTAGCGGGGGAGCAGATACGCAGTATTTT
size: -; V: TRBV28; J: TRBJ2-5; D: -; CDR3: CATQRSELRQETQYF; DNA: TGTGCCACCCAGCGTAGCGAGTTGAGACAAGAGACCCAGTACTTC
size: -; V: TRBV12-3/TRBV12-4; J: TRBJ2-6; D: -; CDR3: CASSFGGSGANVLTF; DNA: TGTGCCAGCAGTTTTGGGGGCTCTGGGGCCAACGTCCTGACTTTC
size: many; V: TRBV2; J: TRBJ2-3; D: TRBD1; CDR3: CASSGTGTDTQYF; DNA: TGTGCCAGCAGCGGGACAGGGACAGATACGCAGTATTTT
size: -; V: TRBV29-1; J: TRBJ1-6; D: -; CDR3: CSVLLEGYPWGSPLHF; DNA: TGCAGCGTTTTATTAGAGGGGTACCCGTGGGGTTCACCCCTCCACTTT
size: -; V: TRBV7-8; J: TRBJ1-2; D: -; CDR3: CASSLEGFRYGYTF; DNA: TGTGCCAGCAGCTTAGAAGGTTTCCGCTATGGCTACACCTTC
size: -; V: TRBV29-1; J: TRBJ1-2; D: -; CDR3: CSEGEPARQYGYTF; DNA: TGCAGCGAAGGGGAGCCCGCCCGCCAGTATGGCTACACCTTC
size: few; V: TRBV18; J: TRBJ2-7; D: -; CDR3: CASSPGSGGNEQYF; DNA: TGTGCCAGCTCACCGGGCTCAGGAGGAAACGAGCAGTACTTC
size: few; V: TRBV19; J: TRBJ2-1; D: TRBD2; CDR3: CASSIRTSGVYNEQFF; DNA: TGTGCCAGTAGTATAAGGACTAGCGGGGTCTACAATGAGCAGTTCTTC
size: many; V: TRBV27; J: TRBJ1-3; D: -; CDR3: CASSSGPPSGNTIYF; DNA: TGTGCCAGCAGTTCAGGGCCACCCTCTGGAAACACCATATATTTT
size: -; V: TRBV13; J: TRBJ1-1; D: -; CDR3: CASTKSRQSPEAFF; DNA: TGTGCCAGCACTAAGAGTAGACAGTCGCCTGAAGCTTTCTTT
size: -; V: TRBV7-2; J: TRBJ1-2; D: -; CDR3: CASSAEAGRHGYTF; DNA: TGTGCCAGCAGCGCCGAAGCCGGGCGGCATGGCTACACCTTC
size: few; V: TRBV10-1; J: TRBJ2-7; D: -; CDR3: CASSESWDSPGYEQYF; DNA: TGCGCCAGCAGTGAGTCGTGGGACTCCCCGGGCTACGAGCAGTACTTC
size: many; V: TRBV20-1; J: TRBJ1-1; D: -; CDR3: CSARDRIQMNTEAFF; DNA: TGCAGTGCTAGAGATCGCATACAGATGAACACTGAAGCTTTCTTT
size: -; V: TRBV4-1; J: TRBJ2-2; D: TRBD2; CDR3: CASSLRRVGTSLYTGELFF; DNA: TGCGCCAGCAGCCTGAGACGTGTAGGGACTAGTCTTTACACCGGGGAGCTGTTTTTT
size: few; V: TRBV6-2/TRBV6-3; J: TRBJ1-4; D: -; CDR3: CASSPGNEKLFF; DNA: TGTGCCAGCAGCCCAGGAAACGAAAAACTGTTTTTT
size: few; V: TRBV11-3; J: TRBJ2-1; D: TRBD2; CDR3: CASSMRGGVYNEQFF; DNA: TGTGCCAGCAGCATGCGGGGGGGTGTCTACAATGAGCAGTTCTTC
size: few; V: TRBV15; J: TRBJ2-7; D: -; CDR3: CATSGPYEQYF; DNA: TGTGCCACCAGCGGCCCATACGAGCAGTACTTC
size: -; V: TRBV11-2; J: TRBJ2-3; D: -; CDR3: CASSLGYKPGHTLGTQYF; DNA: TGTGCCAGCAGCTTAGGGTATAAGCCGGGACACACGCTGGGTACGCAGTATTTT
size: -; V: TRBV21-1; J: TRBJ1-4; D: -; CDR3: CASSKRLRISYEKLFF; DNA: TGTGCCAGCAGCAAACGCTTGCGGATCAGTTATGAAAAACTGTTTTTT
size: few; V: TRBV6-1; J: TRBJ2-3; D: -; CDR3: CASSGQHTDTQYF; DNA: TGTGCCAGCAGTGGACAGCACACAGATACGCAGTATTTT
size: -; V: TRBV20-1; J: TRBJ1-4; D: TRBD1; CDR3: CSARAGTGGNEKLFF; DNA: TGCAGTGCTAGAGCCGGGACAGGGGGCAACGAAAAACTGTTTTTT
size: few; V: TRBV7-2; J: TRBJ1-5; D: -; CDR3: CASSLEGRGNQPQHF; DNA: TGTGCCAGCAGCTTAGAAGGGAGAGGCAATCAGCCCCAGCATTTT